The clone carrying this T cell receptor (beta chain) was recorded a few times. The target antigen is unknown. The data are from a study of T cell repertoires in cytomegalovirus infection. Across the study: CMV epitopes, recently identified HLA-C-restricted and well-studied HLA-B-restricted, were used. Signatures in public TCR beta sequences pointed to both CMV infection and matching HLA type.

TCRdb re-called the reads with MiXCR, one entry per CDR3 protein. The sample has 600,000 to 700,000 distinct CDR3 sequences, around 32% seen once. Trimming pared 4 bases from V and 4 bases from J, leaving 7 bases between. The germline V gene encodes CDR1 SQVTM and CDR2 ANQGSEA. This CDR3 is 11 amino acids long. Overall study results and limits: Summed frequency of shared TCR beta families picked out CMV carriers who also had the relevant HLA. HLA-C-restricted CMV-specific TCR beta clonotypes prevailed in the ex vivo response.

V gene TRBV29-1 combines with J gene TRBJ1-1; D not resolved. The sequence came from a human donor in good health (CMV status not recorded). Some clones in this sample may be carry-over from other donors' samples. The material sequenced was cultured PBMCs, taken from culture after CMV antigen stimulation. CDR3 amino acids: CSVGGSTEAFF. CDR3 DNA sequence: TGCAGCGTTGGAGGGAGCACTGAAGCTTTCTTT. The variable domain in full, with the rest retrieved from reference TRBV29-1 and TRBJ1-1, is SAVISQKPSRDICQRGTSLTIQCQVDSQVTMMFWYRQQPGQSLTLIATANQGSEATYESGFVIDKFPISRPNLTFSTLTVSNMSPEDSSIYLCSVGGSTEAFFGQGTRLTVV.